Following are 26 T cell receptor beta chains from one sample sequenced in a study of cytomegalovirus exposure and HLA in healthy donors. The PCR made use of 60 Vbeta and 13 Jbeta primers. Sequencing used immunoSEQ multiplex PCR; TCRdb keeps in-frame clones, though not all of them. The sample lists roughly 170,000 clones; 84% were seen once. Sequencing input: PBMCs. The receptors stem from a girl aged 2 to 10 in good health and CMV-seropositive.

This clone was recorded a few times. The chain recombines TRBV5-1 with TRBJ1-2; tentatively, D is TRBD1 (5 bases). CDR3 length equals 14 residues. Trimming left V 4 bases short and J 8 bases short, with 18 bases between. Looked up from germline, CDR1 is SGHRS and CDR2 is YFSETQ. CDR3 amino acids: CASSNVAGSRGYTF. The DNA for the CDR3 is TGCGCCAGCAGCAACGTTGCAGGGTCGAGGGGCTACACCTTC.

The chain carries TRBV5-1 and TRBJ2-1, with D maybe TRBD1 (6 bases). The CDR3 has 18 amino acids. V gave up 6 bases and J gave up 6 bases, with 28 bases separating them. Germline-derived CDR1 and CDR2 are SGHRS and YFSETQ. CDR3 nucleotide sequence: TGCGCCAGCAACCCCGAATCGATCCGGGGAACAGGGCTCAATGAGCAGTTCTTC. This encodes CASNPESIRGTGLNEQFF.

DNA for the CDR3: TGTGCCAGCAGTTTCAGGGGCTCCTACGAGCAGTACTTC. Translated, it gives CASSFRGSYEQYF. The V call is TRBV28, the J call TRBJ2-7; possibly TRBD1 for D (6 bases). V lost 3 bases, J lost 0 bases, and 6 bases lay in between. The CDR3 covers 13 residues. Germline V lookup: CDR1 MDHEN, CDR2 SYDVKM.

The V and J genes are TRBV5-6 and TRBJ2-3; maybe TRBD2 (5 bases). V was cut by 7 bases and J by 4 bases, with 7 bases left in between. Germline V gene lookup returns CDR1 SGHDT and CDR2 YYEEEE. This CDR3 is built from 11 residues. The DNA of the CDR3 is TGTGCCAGCTCACTAGCAGATACGCAGTATTTT. It is translated as CASSLADTQYF.

The gene calls are TRBV30 and TRBJ1-4; tentative D call: TRBD1 (5 bases). Germline loops: CDR1 GTSNPN, CDR2 SVGIG (reference sequence). This CDR3 contains 14 residues. V lost 2 bases and J 3 bases, leaving 10 bases between the germline ends. CDR3 residues: CAWSPQASNEKLFF. The CDR3 nucleotides read TGTGCCTGGAGTCCACAGGCTTCTAATGAAAAACTGTTTTTT.

This clone was counted between two and nine times. The chain joins TRBV2 to TRBJ2-6, with a possible D match to TRBD2 (6 bases). The CDR3 loop spans 19 amino acids. Germline-derived CDR1 and CDR2 are SNHLY and FYNNEI. V lost 5 bases and J 3 bases, leaving 23 bases between the germline ends. CDR3 coding DNA: TGTGCCAGCAGTTGGGGATACAAACTTACGGGAGATGGGGCCAACGTCCTGACTTTC. Protein sequence: CASSWGYKLTGDGANVLTF.

The chain uses TRBV10-3 and TRBJ1-6, with D unclear. Per the germline V gene, CDR1 is ENHRY and CDR2 is SYGVKD. Trimming cost V 4 bases and J 9 bases, with 13 bases left between them. CDR3 length: 14 residues. The CDR3 is CAISGSQSGSPLHF. CDR3 sequence (DNA): TGTGCCATCAGTGGGTCGCAGTCTGGTTCACCCCTCCACTTT.

The chain joins TRBV11-2 to TRBJ1-2; TRBD1 aligns across 7 bases. Looked up from germline, CDR1 is SGHAT and CDR2 is FQNNGV. V lost 5 bases and J lost 4; bases outside the gene matches: 7. This CDR3 region has 14 residues. In DNA, the CDR3 is TGTGCCAGCAGCCAAGACAGGGCACGCTATGGCTACACCTTC. Translating gives CASSQDRARYGYTF.

The gene calls are TRBV25-1 and TRBJ1-1, with D perhaps matching TRBD1 (6 bases). Trimming removed 4 bases from V and 2 bases from J, with 14 bases in between. Germline V gene sequence: CDR1 MGHDK, CDR2 SYGVNS. This CDR3 has 15 residues. The CDR3 loop reads CASSAQGRLNTEAFF. In DNA form, the CDR3 reads TGTGCCAGCAGTGCTCAGGGGCGGCTAAACACTGAAGCTTTCTTT.

Concerning this clone: A read error may produce the germline difference seen at one junction end. The genes are TRBV7-9 and TRBJ2-7; D ambiguous. The CDR3 consists of 12 residues. The germline gives CDR1 SEHNR, CDR2 FQNEAQ (reference sequence). The CDR3 sequence: CSSSSSSYEQYF. For the CDR3, the DNA is TGTTCCAGCAGCTCCAGCTCCTACGAGCAGTACTTC.

CDR3 bases: TGTGCCAGCAGTGACTCTACAGGGGGCGCGGTCGGCTACACCTTC. It yields the protein CASSDSTGGAVGYTF. This rearrangement joins TRBV6-4 to TRBJ1-2, with 9 bases matching TRBD1. The CDR3 is 15 amino acids. V trimming: 0 bases; J trimming: 8 bases; junction bases outside the gene matches: 7. Looked up from germline, CDR1 is MRHNA and CDR2 is SNTAGT.

This clone appeared a single time. The chain carries TRBV27 and TRBJ2-1; possibly TRBD2 for D (5 bases). V was shortened by 2 bases and J by 7 bases, with 15 bases between the two germline ends. The CDR3 runs to 15 residues. Germline CDR1 MNHEY, CDR2 SMNVEV (reference sequence). The chain's CDR3 is CASSLASIYYNEQFF. DNA of the CDR3: TGTGCCAGCAGTTTAGCTAGCATTTATTATAATGAGCAGTTCTTC.

This clone showed up just a few times. The chain links TRBV13 to TRBJ2-7, with no clear D. Trimming removed 5 bases at V and 0 bases at J, with 11 bases between. Germline values: CDR1 PRHDT, CDR2 FYEKMQ (reference sequence). The CDR3 runs 14 residues. CDR3 DNA: TGTGCCAGCAGCACCCAGGAAAGCTCCTACGAGCAGTACTTC. Its protein is CASSTQESSYEQYF.

As DNA, the CDR3 is TGTGCCACCGAGAACGTAGTCAGGGTTGGCTACACCTTC. This gives the protein CATENVVRVGYTF. The gene calls are TRBV15 and TRBJ1-2; possibly TRBD1 for D (5 bases). The CDR3 extends over 13 amino acids. V was clipped by 8 bases and J by 7 bases, with 17 bases between them. CDR1 is LNHNV, CDR2 YYDKDF, per germline (reference sequence). Looking up the rest from reference TRBV15 and TRBJ1-2 gives the full variable domain: DAMVIQNPRYQVTQFGKPVTLSCSQTLNHNVMYWYQQKSSQAPKLLFHYYDKDFNNEADTPDNFQSRRPNTSFCFLDIRSPGLGDTAMYLCATENVVRVGYTFGSGTRLTVV.

V and J are TRBV7-9 and TRBJ1-1; D not certain. The CDR3 totals 12 residues. Germline V CDR1 and CDR2: SEHNR, FQNEAQ (reference sequence). Trimming cost V 2 bases and J 6 bases, with 7 bases left between them. Written as DNA, the CDR3 is TGTGCCAGCAGCTTACGTTATTCTGAAGCTTTCTTT. Translating it yields CASSLRYSEAFF.

V is TRBV7-2 and J is TRBJ1-1, with D hard to call. Germline V gives CDR1 SGHTA, CDR2 FQGNSA. V lost 3 bases and J 1 base, leaving 9 bases between the germline ends. The CDR3 is 14 amino acids. The CDR3 nucleotides read TGTGCCAGCAGCTTCATACGGGGGAACACTGAAGCTTTCTTT. It codes for CASSFIRGNTEAFF.

This chain links TRBV5-1 with TRBJ2-7; TRBD2 matches at 7 bases. This CDR3 is 14 amino acids long. CDR1 is SGHRS, CDR2 YFSETQ, per germline. V was clipped by 7 bases and J by 0 bases; unmatched bases: 7. CDR3 nucleotides: TGCGCCAGCCATGCACGGGGGGTCTCCTACGAGCAGTACTTC. It encodes CASHARGVSYEQYF.

The chain links TRBV27 to TRBJ2-7; 7 nucleotides match TRBD1. There are 18 residues in the CDR3. With V trimmed by 4 bases and J by 5 bases, 20 bases remained unmatched. The germline V gene encodes CDR1 MNHEY and CDR2 SMNVEV (reference sequence). The CDR3 DNA follows: TGTGCCAGCAGTTCAGCTGGACAGGCCCTACCCTCGTCAAACGAGCAGTACTTC. It codes for CASSSAGQALPSSNEQYF.

This chain uses TRBV13 with TRBJ1-2; D perhaps matches TRBD1 (6 bases). V was trimmed by 6 bases and J by 0 bases, leaving 11 bases between them. Germline loops: CDR1 PRHDT, CDR2 FYEKMQ (reference sequence). This CDR3 comprises 14 residues. The CDR3 reads CASRRGGANYGYTF. CDR3 bases: TGTGCCAGCAGAAGGGGGGGAGCTAACTATGGCTACACCTTC.

This clone has more than one count but fewer than ten. The V gene is TRBV4-1, the J gene TRBJ1-4, with no clear D. This CDR3 region has 13 residues. CDR1 is MGHRA, CDR2 YSYEKL, per germline. Deletions cut 3 bases from V and 5 bases from J, with 7 bases between. CDR3: CASSQTLNEKLFF. For the CDR3, the DNA is TGCGCCAGCAGCCAGACACTCAATGAAAAACTGTTTTTT.

This clone was found a few times. V usage is TRBV12-2 and J usage is TRBJ1-4. TRBV12-2 is noted as a pseudogene. The CDR3 is made up of 15 amino acids. The CDR3 DNA reads as TGTGCAAGTCGCCCCCTCCCAAGGGAGGATGAAAAACTGTTTTTT. Translating it yields CASRPLPREDEKLFF.

The rearrangement joins TRBV28 to TRBJ1-1, with D possibly matching TRBD1 (5 bases). CDR3 length equals 15 residues. Germline CDR1 and CDR2: MDHEN and SYDVKM. Trimming removed 5 bases at V and 1 base at J, with 14 bases between. CDR3 in amino acids: CASSAPGWGNTEAFF. The DNA of the CDR3 is TGTGCCAGCAGTGCCCCAGGGTGGGGGAACACTGAAGCTTTCTTT. The complete variable domain, with remaining parts taken from reference TRBV28 and TRBJ1-1, reads DVKVTQSSRYLVKRTGEKVFLECVQDMDHENMFWYRQDPGLGLRLIYFSYDVKMKEKGDIPEGYSVSREKKERFSLILESASTNQTSMYLCASSAPGWGNTEAFFGQGTRLTVV.

The chain recombines TRBV7-2 with TRBJ2-7; D is unclear. Germline CDR1 SGHTA, CDR2 FQGNSA. The CDR3 consists of 13 residues. Deletions cut 1 base from V and 4 bases from J, with 8 bases between. CDR3 sequence: CASSLERSYEQYF. The CDR3 DNA sequence: TGTGCCAGCAGCTTAGAGAGATCTTACGAGCAGTACTTC. The full variable domain, its missing parts supplied by reference TRBV7-2 and TRBJ2-7, is GAGVSQSPSNKVTEKGKDVELRCDPISGHTALYWYRQSLGQGLEFLIYFQGNSAPDKSGLPSDRFSAERTGGSVSTLTIQRTQQEDSAVYLCASSLERSYEQYFGPGTRLTVT.

The V and J genes are TRBV6-1 and TRBJ1-2, with D possibly TRBD1 on 6 matching bases. Trimming left V 1 base short and J 7 bases short, with 16 bases between. This CDR3 contains 15 residues. Germline CDR1 is MNHNS and CDR2 is SASEGT. CDR3 sequence: CASSEGETGYSGYTF. The CDR3 nucleotides read TGTGCCAGCAGTGAAGGGGAAACAGGGTATAGTGGCTACACCTTC.

The CDR3 protein is CASSVGLAGLSEQYF. The CDR3 region has the DNA TGTGCCAGCAGCGTGGGACTAGCGGGACTCAGCGAGCAGTACTTC. The genes are TRBV7-9 and TRBJ2-7; 13 bases fit TRBD2. The CDR3 is made up of 15 amino acids. Trimming removed 5 bases from V and 6 bases from J; junction bases left unmatched: 7. Germline V CDR1 and CDR2: SEHNR, FQNEAQ (reference sequence).

The V call is TRBV27, the J call TRBJ2-2; the D is unclear. The CDR3 is 14 amino acids. Trimming shortened V by 5 bases and J by 4 bases, and 11 bases separated the two germline ends. Germline loops: CDR1 MNHEY, CDR2 SMNVEV (reference sequence). The CDR3: CASSPIGLTGELFF. The CDR3 DNA reads TGTGCCAGCAGTCCTATTGGGCTCACCGGGGAGCTGTTTTTT.